This TCR beta chain comes out of a study of beta chain features in type 1 diabetes (dated by TCRdb to 2016 to 2018). Notes on the research overall: Mean age, gender distribution, total cell number and subset yield did not differ between patients and healthy donors. A total of roughly 110 million sorted cells were examined across all samples, and the number of cells per subset was strongly correlated with RNA yield. In the study, TCRB repertoires of sorted circulating CD4+ T cell subsets from recently diagnosed type 1 diabetes patients were compared with those of matched healthy donors. Whereas all 28 donors provided naive and central memory subsets, regulatory and stem cell-like memory subsets were isolated from just 8 patients and roughly eight healthy donors. Summary of the overall study and its limitations: Fewer insertions and more nucleotide deletions at VDJ recombination sites were observed in patients with type 1 diabetes, implying thymic rearrangement abnormalities. Shorter templates might be favored by PCR, yet because patient and control samples were amplified and corrected together, any such skew would affect both groups equally. Because cDNA was sequenced instead of genomic DNA, activated cells with high expression could be over-represented, although the groups did not differ in activation or CD3 levels. A moderate but significant shortening of TCRB CDR3 length was observed in type 1 diabetes patients in all four CD4+ subsets. Naive, central memory and regulatory TCRB repertoires appeared to be more similar among patients than among healthy donors. Because the HLA sub-analyses included only small numbers of individuals, any influence of HLA type on TCRB rearrangement was left unresolved.

From the cysteine up to the phenylalanine, the CDR3 has a length of 16 residues. Of the read, only the CDR3 DNA is kept; its 48 bases are in frame from base 1. V is cut back by 7 bases and J by 7 bases, with 13 bases in the junction unmatched. CDR1 and CDR2 were assigned from the germline V gene (reference sequence) as SGHKS and YYEKEE. As regards this clone: No cognate antigen has been identified for it. Base qualities are not at hand, and no much larger clone is one base apart.

A single peripheral blood draw of approximately 100 mL on average was collected from each donor into heparinised tubes. Naive, central memory, regulatory and stem cell-like memory CD4+ T cells were sorted on a BD FACSAria II using a panel including CD45RO, CCR7, CD25, CD127, CD95 and CD27. Every sorted population had a purity above 95%. PBMCs were isolated right away by Lymphoprep density gradient centrifugation and were stained directly, without culture. So that batch effects would be minimized, each experiment stained and sorted samples in pairs, pairing one healthy donor with one patient. All of the isolated RNA was reverse transcribed with the High Capacity cDNA Reverse Transcription Kit, so expressed TCRB transcripts were sequenced. Naive, central memory and regulatory T cell samples underwent deep immunoSEQ sequencing, averaging around 3.6 million total reads per sample. Sorted cells were lysed in RLT buffer and RNA was extracted with DNase-treated RNeasy Micro or Mini kits, depending on cell number. Each cell subset was processed separately to prevent cross-contamination, with patient and healthy donor samples processed together. Using the immunoSEQ multiplex PCR, TCRB sequences were amplified from cDNA into 87-bp fragments spanning the CDR3 region. Amplicons were sequenced on the Illumina HiSeq platform. In the paper's pipeline: PCR bias was corrected computationally using synthetic template baselines, and reads within Hamming distance 2 were collapsed, with unmergeable singletons discarded. Reads were aligned against IMGT so that V, D and J genes, CDR3 length and insertions or deletions at six rearrangement sites could be assigned. Clonotype counts were normalized to sorted cell number within each subset before computing true diversity and Gini coefficients with the tcR R package. The overlap coefficient, calculated on TCRB nucleotide sequences, was used to measure repertoire sharing. Out-of-frame TCRB sequences from naive cells were analyzed to stand in for the pre-selection repertoire. Held by TCRdb, this immuneACCESS table contains in-frame sequences only and omits some clones. Under half of the omission traces to an unresolved V gene where checked; the cause of the rest is unknown. V and J calls plus clone size are reproduced from that table; the DNA served to infer D and trimming. The sample records 600,000 to 700,000 clones, roughly 12% of which are singletons. 0.02% to 0.025% of the sample comes from the top ten.

The sequenced material came from naive CD4+ T cells from blood. What this sample's cell subset or site label stands for: true naive CD4+ T cells. This TCR was sampled from a man between 18 and 35 years old with type 1 diabetes. The sequence links TRBV5-5 to TRBJ2-5; 13 of the junction bases match TRBD2. The DNA sequence is given as TGTGCCAGCCGGACTAGCGGGGGCCTATCTGGCGGGACCCAGTACTTC. Translated, it reads CASRTSGGLSGGTQYF.